The 15 T cell receptor beta chains given below trace back to one sample, sequenced in a study of T cells in Graves' hyperthyroidism and ophthalmopathy (dated by TCRdb to the late 2010s). Libraries came from multiplex PCR. The instrument was an Illumina HiSeq 2000. Amplification of TCR beta CDR3 regions was carried out from RNA transcripts. A first-round RT-PCR of the TCR CDR3 used the HTBI primer set with the Qiagen OneStep RT-PCR kit. TCRdb ran its own pipeline on the public reads, namely fastp trimming at Q25 and MiXCR clone calling, and kept in-frame beta chains. Each CDR3 protein appears once, grouped with its most common genes and DNA. This sample comprises hundreds of thousands of distinct CDR3 sequences, under 15% of them detected only once. Clones ranked in the top ten supply roughly 4.3% of the sample. Sample: blood. These receptors came from a woman in her thirties or forties with Graves' ophthalmopathy.

This chain uses TRBV19 with TRBJ2-7; D is unresolved. Germline lookup yields CDR1 LNHDA and CDR2 SQIVND (reference sequence). The CDR3 consists of 14 residues. The V gene lost 3 bases and the J gene lost 0 bases, with 9 bases spanning the gap. The CDR3 DNA reads TGTGCCAGTAGTATTTTCGGTCGCTCCTACGAGCAGTACTTC. Translated: CASSIFGRSYEQYF.

This clonotype showed up many times. Germline and junction disagree at one end, which may indicate a read error. The chain employs TRBV30 and TRBJ1-1, with D possibly TRBD1 on 5 matching bases. The V gene's germline CDR1 is GTSNPN and CDR2 SVGIG (reference sequence). This CDR3 spans 11 amino acids. CDR3 amino acids: CGWGSVTEAFF. Written as DNA, the CDR3 is TGTGGCTGGGGGTCTGTCACTGAAGCTTTCTTT.

The rearrangement joins TRBV4-1 to TRBJ2-5, with unresolved D. V shed 2 bases and J shed 4 bases, with 8 bases lying between them. The germline CDR1 and CDR2 sequences are MGHRA and YSYEKL. The CDR3 sequence is 13 residues long. The chain's CDR3 is CASSQLIRETQYF. CDR3 nucleotides: TGCGCCAGCAGCCAACTAATTCGAGAGACCCAGTACTTC.

This clonotype has more than one count but fewer than ten. The rearrangement links TRBV25-1 to TRBJ2-1; unclear D gene. CDR1 and CDR2 from the germline V gene are MGHDK and SYGVNS. V lost 4 bases and J 2 bases, leaving 6 bases between the germline ends. This CDR3 spans 13 amino acids. CDR3 in amino acids: CASSGQTYNEQFF. The CDR3 bases are TGTGCCAGCAGTGGTCAAACCTACAATGAGCAGTTCTTC.

The V gene is TRBV6-2 or TRBV6-3, the J gene TRBJ1-1; no firm D call. CDR3 length: 15 amino acids. Germline V gene lookup returns CDR1 MNHEY and CDR2 SVGEGT. V lost 4 bases, J lost 2 bases, and 14 bases lay in between. Here the CDR3 DNA reads TGTGCCAGCAGTTCCGAGACCGGCTCCAACACTGAAGCTTTCTTT. It codes for CASSSETGSNTEAFF.

This clonotype was detected ten times or more. This CDR3 is CSAREGTGGVTEAFF. The CDR3 DNA reads as TGCAGTGCTAGAGAAGGGACAGGGGGAGTCACTGAAGCTTTCTTT. The chain uses TRBV20-1 and TRBJ1-1; TRBD1 agrees at 11 bases. Germline lookup yields CDR1 DFQATT and CDR2 SNEGSKA (reference sequence). The CDR3 totals 15 residues. With 0 bases clipped from V and 4 bases from J, the junction kept 4 bases outside the gene matches.

This clonotype has just a few counts. V usage is TRBV2 and J usage is TRBJ2-1, with D unresolved. The CDR3 is 13 residues long. Trimming removed 4 bases from V and 7 bases from J, with 11 bases in between. Germline CDR1 reads SNHLY; CDR2 reads FYNNEI. For the CDR3, the DNA is TGTGCCAGCAGTGTTGCTAGTATGAATGAGCAGTTCTTC. This translates into CASSVASMNEQFF. The full variable domain, completed using reference TRBV2 and TRBJ2-1, is EPEVTQTPSHQVTQMGQEVILRCVPISNHLYFYWYRQILGQKVEFLVSFYNNEISEKSEIFDDQFSVERPDGSNFTLKIRSTKLEDSAMYFCASSVASMNEQFFGPGTRLTVL.

This clonotype was counted many times. The chain joins TRBV6-1 to TRBJ2-2; no definite D call. Germline CDR1 reads MNHNS; CDR2 reads SASEGT. CDR3 size: 9 residues. The V and J ends lost 8 bases and 9 bases respectively, with 4 bases between them. The CDR3 nucleotides read TGTGCCAGCCGCTGGGAGCTGTTTTTT. Translating gives CASRWELFF.

This CDR3 is CSVGRTGWGELFF. As DNA, the CDR3 is TGCAGCGTTGGGAGAACCGGGTGGGGGGAGCTGTTTTTT. The chain has TRBV29-1 and TRBJ2-2, with D unresolved. V was cut by 4 bases and J by 8 bases, with 14 bases left in between. The germline V gene encodes CDR1 SQVTM and CDR2 ANQGSEA. There are 13 residues in the CDR3.

This clonotype was recorded at least ten times. V gene TRBV7-9 combines with J gene TRBJ2-5; TRBD1 agrees at 9 bases. V trimming: 6 bases; J trimming: 3 bases; junction bases outside the gene matches: 8. Looked up from germline, CDR1 is SEHNR and CDR2 is FQNEAQ (reference sequence). This CDR3 is 15 amino acids long. The CDR3, as DNA: TGTGCCAGCAGACCTAGGACAGGGGTGGAAGAGACCCAGTACTTC. Translating it yields CASRPRTGVEETQYF.

There are many counts of this clonotype. V and J are TRBV6-1 and TRBJ2-7; no firm D call. CDR1 is MNHNS, CDR2 SASEGT, per germline. Trimming removed 0 bases from V and 2 bases from J, with 14 bases in between. This CDR3 region has 16 residues. The CDR3 spells CASSEALRQNPYEQYF. CDR3 nucleotide sequence: TGTGCCAGCAGTGAAGCGCTACGCCAGAACCCCTACGAGCAGTACTTC.

The chain couples TRBV4-3 to TRBJ2-7; D might be TRBD2 (5 bases). Germline V gene lookup returns CDR1 LGHNA and CDR2 YSLEER. There are 15 residues in the CDR3. Trimming took 0 bases from V and 0 from J, leaving 9 bases between them. The CDR3 spells CASSQDPGNSYEQYF. The DNA for the CDR3 is TGCGCCAGCAGCCAAGACCCGGGGAACTCCTACGAGCAGTACTTC.

At least ten counts were recorded for this clonotype. The CDR3 DNA follows: TGTGCCAGCACTATAGCGGGATTCACCTACGAGCAGTACTTC. It is translated as CASTIAGFTYEQYF. V is TRBV6-2 or TRBV6-3 and J is TRBJ2-7, with TRBD2 identical over 8 bases. This CDR3 has 14 residues. The germline CDR1 and CDR2 sequences are MNHEY and SVGEGT. With V trimmed by 7 bases and J by 2 bases, 7 bases remained unmatched.

DNA of the CDR3: TGCAGCGTTGTTGGGGACGAGCAGTACTTC. Amino acids: CSVVGDEQYF. V gene TRBV29-1 combines with J gene TRBJ2-7; D remains unclear. The germline gives CDR1 SQVTM, CDR2 ANQGSEA. Between the trimmed V and J ends, which lost 4 bases and 5 bases, there was a span of 6 bases. The CDR3 length is 10 residues.

This clonotype occurred many times. The J gene is TRBJ2-7, the V gene TRBV20-1; no definite D call. The CDR3 has 13 residues. V was shortened by 2 bases and J by 0 bases, with 8 bases between the two germline ends. Germline V gene lookup returns CDR1 DFQATT and CDR2 SNEGSKA (reference sequence). Here the CDR3 reads CSARLPGSYEQYF. CDR3 DNA: TGCAGTGCTAGATTGCCTGGCTCCTACGAGCAGTACTTC.